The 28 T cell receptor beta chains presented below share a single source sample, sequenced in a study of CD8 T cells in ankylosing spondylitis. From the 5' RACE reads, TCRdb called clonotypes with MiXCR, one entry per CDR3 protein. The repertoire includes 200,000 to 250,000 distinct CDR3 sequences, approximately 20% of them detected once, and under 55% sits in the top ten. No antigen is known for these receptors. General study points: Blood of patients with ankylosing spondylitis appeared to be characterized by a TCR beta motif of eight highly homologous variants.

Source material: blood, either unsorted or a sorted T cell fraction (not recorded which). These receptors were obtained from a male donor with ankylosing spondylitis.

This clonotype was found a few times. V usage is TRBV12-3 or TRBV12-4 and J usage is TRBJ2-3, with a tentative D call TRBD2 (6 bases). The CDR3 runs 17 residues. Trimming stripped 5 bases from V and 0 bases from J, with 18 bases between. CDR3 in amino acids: CASSPSPIGTSTDTQYF. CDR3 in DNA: TGTGCCAGCAGTCCGTCGCCGATAGGGACTAGCACAGATACGCAGTATTTT.

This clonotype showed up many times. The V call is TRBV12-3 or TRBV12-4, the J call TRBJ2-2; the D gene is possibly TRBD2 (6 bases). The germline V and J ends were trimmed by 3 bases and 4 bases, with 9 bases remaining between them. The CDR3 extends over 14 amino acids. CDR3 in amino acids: CASSFPGVTGELFF. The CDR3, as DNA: TGTGCCAGCAGTTTCCCGGGGGTCACCGGGGAGCTGTTTTTT.

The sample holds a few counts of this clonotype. The CDR3 here is CASSVEGQGADEAFF. CDR3 DNA: TGTGCCAGCAGCGTAGAGGGTCAGGGGGCGGATGAAGCTTTCTTT. The rearrangement uses TRBV9 and TRBJ1-1; 8 positions agree with TRBD1. With V trimmed by 0 bases and J by 7 bases, 8 bases remained unmatched. The CDR3 loop spans 15 amino acids. Germline lookup yields CDR1 SGDLS and CDR2 YYNGEE. The entire variable domain, with the rest obtained from reference TRBV9 and TRBJ1-1, is as follows: DSGVTQTPKHLITATGQRVTLRCSPRSGDLSVYWYQQSLDQGLQFLIQYYNGEERAKGNILERFSAQQFPDLHSELNLSSLELGDSALYFCASSVEGQGADEAFFGQGTRLTVV.

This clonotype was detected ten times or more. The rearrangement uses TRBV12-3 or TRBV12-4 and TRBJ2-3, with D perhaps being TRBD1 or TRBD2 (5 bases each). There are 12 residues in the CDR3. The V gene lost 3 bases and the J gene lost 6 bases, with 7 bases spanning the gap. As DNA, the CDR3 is TGTGCCAGCAGTTTTTGGGGGGATACGCAGTATTTT. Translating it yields CASSFWGDTQYF.

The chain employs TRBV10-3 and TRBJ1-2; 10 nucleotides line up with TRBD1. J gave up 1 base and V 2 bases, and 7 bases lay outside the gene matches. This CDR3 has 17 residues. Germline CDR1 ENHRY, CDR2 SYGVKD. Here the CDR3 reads CAISEPRQGALNYGYTF. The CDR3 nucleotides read TGTGCCATCAGTGAGCCGAGACAGGGGGCGCTTAACTATGGCTACACCTTC.

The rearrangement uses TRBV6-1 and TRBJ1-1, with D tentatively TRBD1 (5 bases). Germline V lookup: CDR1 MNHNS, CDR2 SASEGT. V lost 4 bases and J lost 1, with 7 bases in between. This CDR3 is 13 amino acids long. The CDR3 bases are TGTGCCAGCAGTGGCAGGGAGAACACTGAAGCTTTCTTT. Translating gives CASSGRENTEAFF.

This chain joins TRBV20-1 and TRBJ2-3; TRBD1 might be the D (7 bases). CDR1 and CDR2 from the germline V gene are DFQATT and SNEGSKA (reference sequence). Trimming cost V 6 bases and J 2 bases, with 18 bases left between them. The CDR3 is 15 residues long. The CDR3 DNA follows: TGCAGTGCCCTGAGGGGGGACAGAGACACAGATACGCAGTATTTT. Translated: CSALRGDRDTDTQYF.

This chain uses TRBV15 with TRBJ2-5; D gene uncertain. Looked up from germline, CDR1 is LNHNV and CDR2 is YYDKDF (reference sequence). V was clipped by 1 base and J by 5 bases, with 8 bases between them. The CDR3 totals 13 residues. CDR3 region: CATSRGSWETQYF. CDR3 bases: TGTGCCACCAGCAGAGGTTCGTGGGAGACCCAGTACTTC.

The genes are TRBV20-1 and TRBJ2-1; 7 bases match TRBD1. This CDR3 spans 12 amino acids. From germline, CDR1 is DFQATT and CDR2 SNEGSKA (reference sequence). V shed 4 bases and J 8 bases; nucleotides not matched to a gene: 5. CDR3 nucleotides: TGCAGTGCTACACAGGGGTTCTATGAGCAGTTCTTC. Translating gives CSATQGFYEQFF.

The CDR3, as DNA: TGTGCCAGCACCCTCCCCGGGACTAACCTCATCGGGGAGCTGTTTTTT. Encoded protein: CASTLPGTNLIGELFF. This chain connects TRBV12-3 or TRBV12-4 to TRBJ2-2, with 7 bases aligning to TRBD2. V shed 7 bases, J shed 7 bases, and the junction held 15 bases outside the gene matches. The CDR3 runs 16 residues.

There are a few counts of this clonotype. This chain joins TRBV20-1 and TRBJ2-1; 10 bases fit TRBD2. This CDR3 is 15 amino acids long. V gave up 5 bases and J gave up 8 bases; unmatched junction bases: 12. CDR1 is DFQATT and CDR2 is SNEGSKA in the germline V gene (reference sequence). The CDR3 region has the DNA TGCAGTGCTCCCGATCTAGCGGGAGAAATAGATGAGCAGTTCTTC. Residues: CSAPDLAGEIDEQFF.

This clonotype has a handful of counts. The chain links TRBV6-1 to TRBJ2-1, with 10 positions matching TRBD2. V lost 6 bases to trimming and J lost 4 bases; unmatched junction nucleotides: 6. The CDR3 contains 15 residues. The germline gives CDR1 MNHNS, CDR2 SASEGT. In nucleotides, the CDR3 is TGTGCCAGCAGCTTCGGGACTAGCGAGTACAATGAGCAGTTCTTC. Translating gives CASSFGTSEYNEQFF.

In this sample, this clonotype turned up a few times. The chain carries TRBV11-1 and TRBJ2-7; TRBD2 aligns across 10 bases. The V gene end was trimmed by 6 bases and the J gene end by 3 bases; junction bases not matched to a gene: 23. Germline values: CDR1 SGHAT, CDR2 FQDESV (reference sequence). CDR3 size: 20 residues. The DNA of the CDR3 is TGTGCCAGCAGAACAGCAGGGGCCGGACTAGCGGAAGAACGATACTACGAGCAGTACTTC. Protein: CASRTAGAGLAEERYYEQYF.

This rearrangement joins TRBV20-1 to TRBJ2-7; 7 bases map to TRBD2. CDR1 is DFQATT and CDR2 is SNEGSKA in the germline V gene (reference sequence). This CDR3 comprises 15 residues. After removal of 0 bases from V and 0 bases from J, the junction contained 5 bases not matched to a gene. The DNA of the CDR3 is TGCAGTGCTAGAGATGGCGGCGGGAGCTCCTACGAGCAGTACTTC. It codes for CSARDGGGSSYEQYF.

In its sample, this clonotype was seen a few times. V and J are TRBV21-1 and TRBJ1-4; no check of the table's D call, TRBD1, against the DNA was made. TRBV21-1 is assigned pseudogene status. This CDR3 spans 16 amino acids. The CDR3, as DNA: TGTGCCAGCAGCCCCCCCCTTAGGGCTTCTTATGAAAAACTGTTTTTT. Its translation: CASSPPLRASYEKLFF.

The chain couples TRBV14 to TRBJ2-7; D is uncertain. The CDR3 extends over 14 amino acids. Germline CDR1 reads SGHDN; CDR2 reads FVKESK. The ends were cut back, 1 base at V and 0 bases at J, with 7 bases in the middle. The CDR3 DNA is TGTGCCAGCAGCCAAGCGGCACCCTCCTACGAGCAGTACTTC. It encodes CASSQAAPSYEQYF.

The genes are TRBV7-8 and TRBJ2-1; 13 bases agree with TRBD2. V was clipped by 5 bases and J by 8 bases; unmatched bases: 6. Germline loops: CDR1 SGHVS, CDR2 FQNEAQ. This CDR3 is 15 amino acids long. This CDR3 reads CASSPTSGGFDEQFF. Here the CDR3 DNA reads TGTGCCAGCAGCCCGACTAGCGGGGGGTTCGATGAGCAGTTCTTC.

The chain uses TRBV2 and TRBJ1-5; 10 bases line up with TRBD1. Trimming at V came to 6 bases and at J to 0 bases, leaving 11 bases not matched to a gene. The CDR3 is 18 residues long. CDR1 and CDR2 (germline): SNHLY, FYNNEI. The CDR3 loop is CASSQTPDRGDSNQPQHF. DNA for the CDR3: TGTGCCAGCAGCCAAACCCCGGACAGGGGGGATAGCAATCAGCCCCAGCATTTT.

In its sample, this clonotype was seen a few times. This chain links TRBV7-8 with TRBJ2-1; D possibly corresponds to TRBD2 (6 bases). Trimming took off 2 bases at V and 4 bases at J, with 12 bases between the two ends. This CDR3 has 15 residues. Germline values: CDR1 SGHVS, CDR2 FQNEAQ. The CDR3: CASSLYGGTYNEQFF. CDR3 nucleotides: TGTGCCAGCAGCTTATATGGGGGGACGTACAATGAGCAGTTCTTC.

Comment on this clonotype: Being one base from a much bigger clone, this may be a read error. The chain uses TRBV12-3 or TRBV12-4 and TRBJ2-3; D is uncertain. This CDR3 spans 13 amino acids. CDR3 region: CVSSWVTSDTQYF. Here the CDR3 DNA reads TGTGTCAGCAGTTGGGTCACCTCAGATACGCAGTATTTT.

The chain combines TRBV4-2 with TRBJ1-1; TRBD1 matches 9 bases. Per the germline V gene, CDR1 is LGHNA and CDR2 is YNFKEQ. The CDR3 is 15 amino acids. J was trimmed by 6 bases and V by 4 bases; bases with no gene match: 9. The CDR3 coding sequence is TGTGCCAGCAGCCCCCTGGACAGGGGTATCGCTGAAGCTTTCTTT. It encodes CASSPLDRGIAEAFF.

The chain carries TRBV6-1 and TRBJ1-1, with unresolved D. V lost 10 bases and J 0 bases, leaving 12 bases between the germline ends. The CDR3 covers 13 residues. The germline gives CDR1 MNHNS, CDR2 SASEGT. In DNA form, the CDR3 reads TGTGCCACACATCAGGATTTGAACACTGAAGCTTTCTTT. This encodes CATHQDLNTEAFF.

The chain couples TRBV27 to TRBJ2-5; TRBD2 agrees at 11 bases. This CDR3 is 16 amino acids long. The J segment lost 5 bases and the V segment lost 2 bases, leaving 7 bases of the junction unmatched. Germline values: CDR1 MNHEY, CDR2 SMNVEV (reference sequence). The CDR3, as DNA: TGTGCCAGCAGTTTAGTGGCTAGCGGGAGGTTGGAGACCCAGTACTTC. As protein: CASSLVASGRLETQYF.

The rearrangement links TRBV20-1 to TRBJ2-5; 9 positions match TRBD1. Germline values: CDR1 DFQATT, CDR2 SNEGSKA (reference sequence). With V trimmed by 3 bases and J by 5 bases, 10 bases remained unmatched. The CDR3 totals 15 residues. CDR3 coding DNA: TGCAGTGCTAGTGGATGGGACAGGGAGACGGAGACCCAGTACTTC. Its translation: CSASGWDRETETQYF.

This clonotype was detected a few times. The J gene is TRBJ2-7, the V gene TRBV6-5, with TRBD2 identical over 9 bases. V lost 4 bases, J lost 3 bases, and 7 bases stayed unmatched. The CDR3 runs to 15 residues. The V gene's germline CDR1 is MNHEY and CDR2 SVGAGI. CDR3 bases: TGTGCCAGCAGTTCCTTCGGTAGCGGGAGCTACGAGCAGTACTTC. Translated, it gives CASSSFGSGSYEQYF.

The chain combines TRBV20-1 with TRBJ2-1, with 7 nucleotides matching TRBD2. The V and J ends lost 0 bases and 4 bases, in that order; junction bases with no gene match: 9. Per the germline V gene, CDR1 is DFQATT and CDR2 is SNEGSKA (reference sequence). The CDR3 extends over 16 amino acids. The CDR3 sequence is CSAREPSGIQYNEQFF. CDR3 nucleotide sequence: TGCAGTGCTAGAGAGCCGAGCGGGATACAATACAATGAGCAGTTCTTC.

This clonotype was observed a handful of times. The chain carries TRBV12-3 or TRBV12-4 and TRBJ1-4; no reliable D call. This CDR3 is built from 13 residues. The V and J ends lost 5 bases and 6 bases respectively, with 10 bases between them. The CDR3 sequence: CASSVFQDEKLFF. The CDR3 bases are TGTGCCAGCAGTGTATTCCAGGATGAAAAACTGTTTTTT.

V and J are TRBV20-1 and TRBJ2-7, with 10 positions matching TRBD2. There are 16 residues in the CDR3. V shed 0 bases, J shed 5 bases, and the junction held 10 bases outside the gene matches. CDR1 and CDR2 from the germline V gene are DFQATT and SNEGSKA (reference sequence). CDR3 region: CSARDVGLADLNEQYF. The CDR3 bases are TGCAGTGCTAGAGATGTAGGACTAGCGGACCTCAACGAGCAGTACTTC.